Given below is one T cell receptor (beta chain) in context. What it recognizes is unknown. Thyroid ultrasound, orbital computed tomography, TRAb, serum thyroxine and clinical symptoms formed the basis of diagnosis. RNA served as the template for amplifying TCR beta CDR3 regions. Second-round multiplex PCR came after first-round RT-PCR with HTBI primers. TCRdb re-derived calls from the multiplex PCR reads in MiXCR, one entry per CDR3 protein. Counted here are over 650,000 distinct CDR3 sequences, 35% to 45% occurring once; the ten biggest clones make up over 2.5%. The V gene's germline CDR1 is MGHDK and CDR2 SYGVNS. The CDR3 runs 11 residues. This sample is part of a study of Graves' ophthalmopathy and Graves' hyperthyroidism. The study's findings and limits: Blood samples also showed most expanded thyroid clonotypes exceeding 0.001 frequency. For separating ophthalmopathy from stable hyperthyroidism, a 13-signature model gave over 85% sensitivity and 81.08% specificity. At around 70% sensitivity and about 72% specificity, the model predicted progression of the ophthalmopathy.

This TCR was sampled from an adult man with Graves' ophthalmopathy. This chain uses TRBV25-1 with TRBJ2-7, with a weak D call TRBD2 (5 bases). Judging by the DNA end, TRBJ2-1 fits better; the J call may be wrong. Sequences were obtained from peripheral blood. The CDR3 DNA follows: TGTGCCAGCAGTGGGGGAGATGAGCAGTTCTTC. It yields the protein CASSGGDEQFF.